This TCR beta chain was found in a study of blood T cell repertoires in COVID-19 (dated by TCRdb to about 2020). For the wider study: Samples from collaborators originated in the United States, Italy and Spain and spanned both the acute and convalescent phases of COVID-19. The prospective study material was composed of cDNA or gDNA derived from T cells, B-cell-depleted T cells, or PBMCs. Deeply sampled blood TCRbeta repertoires from subjects exposed to, actively infected with, or recovered from COVID-19 were included in the dataset. The repertoires were released in a freely available public database intended as a resource for research on the immune response to SARS-CoV-2. The samples were drawn from the first 160 participants of the ongoing ImmuneRACE study and from about 1,200 subjects provided by 6 global collaborators. The sample metadata nearly always contained a de-identified subject ID, COVID-19 status, age in years and sex. Where HLA class I and class II types were available, the types were taken from metadata supplied by the sample provider, not from assay-based typing. Results and caveats for the whole study, not just this receptor: The quantity of clinical and demographic metadata differed by source and by participant and was supplied without curation.

TCRbeta CDR3 regions were amplified from genomic DNA using the immunoSEQ Assay, a bias-controlled multiplex PCR. The paper's processing steps were these. Within the assay, amplification of reference gene primers was used to estimate how many nucleated cells each sample contained. Sequence reads were collapsed and filtered to measure the absolute abundance of every unique TCRbeta CDR3 rearrangement. Productive Simpson clonality was computed per sample as the square root of Simpson's diversity index over productive rearrangements. As stored in TCRdb, this immuneACCESS dataset retains in-frame rearrangements with V and J assigned. A fraction of the clones does not appear; measured against another copy, unresolved V genes explain less than half of the discrepancy, and the remainder lacks a known reason. V and J calls and clone size follow that table, whereas D and trimming were derived from the DNA. Present in this sample are approximately 670,000 clones, 85% to 90% of which were seen just once. Approximately 0.25% of the sample rests with the top ten.

Reading from cysteine to phenylalanine, the CDR3 counts 15 amino acids. CDR3 DNA is the only sequence kept; it has 45 bases, read in frame from the first base. The CDR1 and CDR2 encoded by the germline V gene are SGHDN and FVKESK. V drops 4 bases and J drops 7 bases, leaving 19 bases in between. With respect to this clone: Its antigen target is currently unknown. Per-base qualities were not stored, and no clone one base away is much larger.

Each collaborating institution followed its own protocols to collect whole blood in K2EDTA tubes. For TCRbeta analysis, collaborators shipped samples in one of three forms: frozen whole blood, isolated PBMCs, or DNA extracted from either of those sample types. This chain is built from TRBV14 and TRBJ1-2; there is no confident call for the D gene. Sequencing was done on a sample of peripheral blood. This TCR was recovered from a woman aged 18-35 years with acute or convalescent COVID-19. The sequenced DNA is TGTGCCAGCAGCCGGTTTCGGGGAGGAATCGTTGGCTACACCTTC. The encoded protein is CASSRFRGGIVGYTF.